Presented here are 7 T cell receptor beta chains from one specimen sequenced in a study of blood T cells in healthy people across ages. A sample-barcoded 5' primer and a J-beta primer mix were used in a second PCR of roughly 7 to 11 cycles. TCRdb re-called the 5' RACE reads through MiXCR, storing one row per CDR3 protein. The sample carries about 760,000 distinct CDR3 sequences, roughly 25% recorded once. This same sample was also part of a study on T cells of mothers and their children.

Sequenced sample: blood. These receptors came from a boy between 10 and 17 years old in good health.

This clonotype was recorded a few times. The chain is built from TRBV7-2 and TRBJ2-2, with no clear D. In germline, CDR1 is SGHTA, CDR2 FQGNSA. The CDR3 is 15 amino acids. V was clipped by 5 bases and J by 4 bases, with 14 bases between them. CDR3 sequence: CASSRRVVITGELFF. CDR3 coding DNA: TGTGCCAGCAGCAGGCGTGTGGTTATCACCGGGGAGCTGTTTTTT.

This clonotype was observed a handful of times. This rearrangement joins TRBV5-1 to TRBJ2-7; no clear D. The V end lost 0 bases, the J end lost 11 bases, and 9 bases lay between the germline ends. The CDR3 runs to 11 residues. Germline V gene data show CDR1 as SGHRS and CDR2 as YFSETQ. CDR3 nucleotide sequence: TGCGCCAGCAGCTTGGAGGCAGAGAAGTACTTC. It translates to CASSLEAEKYF.

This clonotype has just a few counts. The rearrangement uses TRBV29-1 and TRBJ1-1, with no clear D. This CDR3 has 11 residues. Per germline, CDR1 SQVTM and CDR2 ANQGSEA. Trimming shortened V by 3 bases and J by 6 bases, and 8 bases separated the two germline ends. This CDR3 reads CSVEEIAEAFF. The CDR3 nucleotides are TGCAGCGTTGAGGAAATCGCTGAAGCTTTCTTT.

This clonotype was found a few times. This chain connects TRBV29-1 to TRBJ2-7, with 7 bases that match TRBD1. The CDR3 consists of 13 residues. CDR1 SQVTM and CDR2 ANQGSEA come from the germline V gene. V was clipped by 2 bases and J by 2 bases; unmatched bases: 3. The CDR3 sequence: CSVENRGTYEQYF. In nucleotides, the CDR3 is TGCAGCGTTGAAAACAGGGGAACCTACGAGCAGTACTTC.

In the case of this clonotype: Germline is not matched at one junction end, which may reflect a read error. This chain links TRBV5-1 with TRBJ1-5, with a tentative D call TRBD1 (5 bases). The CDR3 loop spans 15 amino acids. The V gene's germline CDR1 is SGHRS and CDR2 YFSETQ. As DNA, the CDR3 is TGCGCCGGCAGCCCGAATGGGGCGGAAAATCAGCCCCAGCATTTT. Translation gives CAGSPNGAENQPQHF.

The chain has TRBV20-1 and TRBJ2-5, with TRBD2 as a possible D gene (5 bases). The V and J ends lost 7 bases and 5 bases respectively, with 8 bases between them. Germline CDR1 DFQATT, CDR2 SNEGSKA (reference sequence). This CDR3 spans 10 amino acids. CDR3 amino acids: CSGLSETQYF. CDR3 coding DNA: TGCAGTGGACTATCGGAGACCCAGTACTTC.

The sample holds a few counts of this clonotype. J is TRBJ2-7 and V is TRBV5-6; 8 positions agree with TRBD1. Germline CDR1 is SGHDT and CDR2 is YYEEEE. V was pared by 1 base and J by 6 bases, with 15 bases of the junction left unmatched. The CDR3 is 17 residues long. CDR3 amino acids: CASSLRKTGTGPTEQYF. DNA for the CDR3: TGTGCCAGCAGCTTGAGGAAGACCGGGACAGGACCTACCGAGCAGTACTTC.